Following are 5 T cell receptor beta chains from one sample sequenced in a study of PD-1 blockade in classical Hodgkin lymphoma. Each patient's relapse followed autologous stem cell transplantation, and brentuximab vedotin exposure varied. TCRdb's table, derived via immunoSEQ multiplex PCR, lists solely in-frame clones and lacks some. The sample holds approximately 100,000 clones, 80% to 90% seen once. The sequencing here drew on peripheral blood mononuclear cells (PBMCs), taken before the second cycle of nivolumab. The source of these receptors is a human donor with classical Hodgkin lymphoma.

The chain carries TRBV5-4 and TRBJ2-1; D is uncertain. Germline loops: CDR1 SGHNT, CDR2 YYREEE (reference sequence). The CDR3 sequence is 11 residues long. The V end lost 1 base, the J end lost 8 bases, and 4 bases lay between the germline ends. The CDR3 loop reads CASSLTDEQFF. CDR3 nucleotide sequence: TGTGCCAGCAGCTTGACGGATGAGCAGTTCTTC.

The chain has TRBV11-2 and TRBJ1-6; 7 bases map to TRBD1. The CDR3 spans 15 residues. From germline, CDR1 is SGHAT and CDR2 FQNNGV. Trimming at V came to 1 base and at J to 10 bases, leaving 7 bases not matched to a gene. The CDR3 protein is CASSLAQGVGSPLHF. DNA of the CDR3: TGTGCCAGCAGCTTAGCCCAGGGGGTAGGGTCACCCCTCCACTTT. Based on the CDR3 plus reference TRBV11-2 and TRBJ1-6, the full variable domain is EAGVAQSPRYKIIEKRQSVAFWCNPISGHATLYWYQQILGQGPKLLIQFQNNGVVDDSQLPKDRFSAERLKGVDSTLKIQPAKLEDSAVYLCASSLAQGVGSPLHFGNGTRLTVT.

The chain employs TRBV2 and TRBJ1-2; no definite D call. With 8 bases removed from V and 4 bases from J, the gap between germline ends came to 17 bases. The germline CDR1 and CDR2 sequences are SNHLY and FYNNEI. The length of the CDR3 is 14 residues. The CDR3, as DNA: TGTGCCAGCCCACTATCGGGCCGTTCCTATGGCTACACCTTC. It is translated as CASPLSGRSYGYTF.

This clone was observed many times. The rearrangement links TRBV14 to TRBJ1-2; 9 bases are shared with TRBD1. The CDR3 has 15 residues. With 3 bases clipped from V and 4 bases from J, the junction kept 6 bases outside the gene matches. Per the germline V gene, CDR1 is SGHDN and CDR2 is FVKESK. Written as DNA, the CDR3 is TGTGCCAGCAGCCACGAGGGACAGGGTGTCTATGGCTACACCTTC. Translating gives CASSHEGQGVYGYTF.

This chain links TRBV6-6 with TRBJ1-3, with D uncertain. Trimming pared 0 bases from V and 0 bases from J, leaving 3 bases between. CDR1 is MNHNY and CDR2 is SVGAGI in the germline V gene (reference sequence). This CDR3 contains 14 residues. The CDR3 is CASSYSLSGNTIYF. Written as DNA, the CDR3 is TGTGCCAGCAGTTACTCACTCTCTGGAAACACCATATATTTT.